These T cell receptor beta chains were read from a single sample in a study of CD8+ T cells in alopecia areata. Sequencing used immunoSEQ multiplex PCR; TCRdb keeps in-frame clones, though not all of them. In the table there are around 100,000 clones, over 75% of which are singletons. The sequencing used CD8+ T cells sorted from blood, collected around week 31, from a patient treated with tofacitinib. Receptor source: a human donor with alopecia areata. CDR3s include the opening cysteine and the closing phenylalanine or tryptophan. Each record gives: V gene, clone size, J gene, D gene, CDR3 DNA, CDR3 protein. D genes are given only for firm matches. Part of the rows lack a size; the others show once, few, many or a class for expanded clones.

>TRBV13|-|TRBJ1-4|-
TGTGCCAGCAGCTCACAATCAGAGGAAAAACTGTTTTTT
CASSSQSEEKLFF
>TRBV7-8|-|TRBJ2-7|TRBD2
TGTGCCAGCAGCCCTGGGGTAGCGGGAGTTTACGAGCAGTACTTC
CASSPGVAGVYEQYF
>TRBV11-2|few|TRBJ1-3|-
TGTGCCAGCAGCTTAATAGAGAACACCATATATTTT
CASSLIENTIYF
>TRBV4-1|-|TRBJ2-1|-
TGCGCCAGCAGCCCCCTGGGGGCTAGCGGCGACAATGAGCAGTTCTTC
CASSPLGASGDNEQFF
>TRBV5-4|-|TRBJ2-1|-
TGTGCCAGCAGCTCTACGGACCGGAATGAGCAGTTCTTC
CASSSTDRNEQFF
>TRBV19|-|TRBJ2-1|-
TGTGCCAGTAGTCAGGGGGGGAGCTCCTACAATGAGCAGTTCTTC
CASSQGGSSYNEQFF
>TRBV27|few|TRBJ2-7|-
TGTGCCAGCAGTACTACCTATAATCGGGGCGAGCAGTACTTC
CASSTTYNRGEQYF
>TRBV5-4|few|TRBJ2-1|-
TGTGCCAGCAGCCTTATAACCGAGCAGTTCTTC
CASSLITEQFF
>TRBV29-1|-|TRBJ2-3|-
TGCAGCGTTGAAGAACAGGGAAGTTCTTTCAATACGCAGTATTTT
CSVEEQGSSFNTQYF
>TRBV7-2|-|TRBJ2-2|-
TGTGCCAGCAGCCGACAGTTATCGAACACCGGGGAGCTGTTTTTT
CASSRQLSNTGELFF
>TRBV7-6|-|TRBJ2-7|TRBD1
TGTGCCAGCAGTACCCAGGGGGCCTACGAGCAGTACTTC
CASSTQGAYEQYF
>TRBV19|-|TRBJ2-1|TRBD2
TGTGCCAGTACCCTACTAGCGGGGGGGCTGAATGAGCAGTTCTTC
CASTLLAGGLNEQFF
>TRBV7-3|once|TRBJ2-2|-
TGTGCCAGCAGCTTACAGGGCGGGGCGGCCGGGGAGCTGTTTTTT
CASSLQGGAAGELFF
>TRBV7-3|-|TRBJ2-2|-
TGTGCCAGCGGGCCTCGGGTGGCCACCGGGGAGCTGTTTTTT
CASGPRVATGELFF
>TRBV7-6|-|TRBJ2-1|TRBD2
TGTGCCAGCAGCTTAGCGCGGGCGGGAGGGGAAGTAGATGGGGATGAGCAGTTCTTC
CASSLARAGGEVDGDEQFF
>TRBV9|-|TRBJ2-7|-
TGTGCCAGCAGCGTATTTTCGGGGGACTACGAGCAGTACTTC
CASSVFSGDYEQYF
>TRBV7-8|-|TRBJ2-7|-
TGTGCCAGCAGCTTAGGACAGAACTACGAGCAGTACTTC
CASSLGQNYEQYF
>TRBV4-1|few|TRBJ1-2|-
TGCGCCAGCAGCCGTGAGCAAACAGCTAACTATGGCTACACCTTC
CASSREQTANYGYTF
>TRBV27|-|TRBJ2-1|-
TGTGCCAGCAGTTTTTCGGAGAATGAGCAGTTCTTC
CASSFSENEQFF
>TRBV14|-|TRBJ2-5|TRBD1
TGTGCCAGCAGCCTCGGGACAGGGCCTGGTGAGACCCAGTACTTC
CASSLGTGPGETQYF
>TRBV27|-|TRBJ2-3|-
TGTGCCAGCAGTCACAGGGATTCTAGCACAGATACGCAGTATTTT
CASSHRDSSTDTQYF
>TRBV29-1|-|TRBJ1-2|TRBD1
TGCAGCGGGGGGGACAGGGAGGACTATGGCTACACCTTC
CSGGDREDYGYTF
>TRBV9|-|TRBJ2-3|TRBD2
TGTGCCAGCAGCGCCACTAGCGGGAGAACGGATACGCAGTATTTT
CASSATSGRTDTQYF
>TRBV27|-|TRBJ2-7|TRBD2
TGTGCCAGCAGTCCCCTTGGTAGCGGGAGGTCTCGGGAGCAGTACTTC
CASSPLGSGRSREQYF
>TRBV27|-|TRBJ1-5|-
TGTGCCAGCAGTTTGTATAAGGGCGCTGGCAATCAGCCCCAGCATTTT
CASSLYKGAGNQPQHF
>TRBV7-8|-|TRBJ2-5|-
TGTGCCAGCATCCTCGGACGGACCCAAGAGACCCAGTACTTC
CASILGRTQETQYF
>TRBV7-6|-|TRBJ1-1|-
TGTGCCAGCAGCTCGTTGGACAAGAACACTGAAGCTTTCTTT
CASSSLDKNTEAFF
>TRBV6-4|once|TRBJ2-2|-
TGTGCCAGCAGCCCCAGTATGGCCGGGGAGCTGTTTTTT
CASSPSMAGELFF
>TRBV29-1|-|TRBJ2-3|TRBD2
TGCAGCGTTGAAGGTTTACTAGCGGGAGATACGCAGTATTTT
CSVEGLLAGDTQYF
>TRBV19|-|TRBJ2-7|-
TGTGCCAGTAGTATCGGTAGCTCCTACGAGCAGTACTTC
CASSIGSSYEQYF
>TRBV6-9|-|TRBJ1-2|-
TGTGCCAGCAGCCCGGGACTGACGAGCTATGGCTACACCTTC
CASSPGLTSYGYTF
>TRBV18|few|TRBJ2-7|TRBD1
TGTGCCAGCTCACCAGGAAGTGCAGGGGGCTCCTACGAGCAGTACTTC
CASSPGSAGGSYEQYF
>TRBV21-1|-|TRBJ2-2|-
TGTGCCAGCAGCAAGTCGACAGCAAGAGAAAACACCGGGGAGCTGTTTTTT
CASSKSTARENTGELFF
>TRBV4-2|-|TRBJ1-1|-
TGTGCCAGCAGCACAGAGAATTCTGAAGCTTTCTTT
CASSTENSEAFF
>TRBV15|-|TRBJ2-5|-
TGTGCCACCAGCAGAGATTGGGCGGAAGAGACCCAGTACTTC
CATSRDWAEETQYF
>TRBV5-1|-|TRBJ2-7|-
TGCGCCAGCAGCTTGGCGACCGACTACGAGCAGTACTTC
CASSLATDYEQYF
>TRBV29-1|-|TRBJ2-2|-
TGCAGCGTTGAAGGCCTTGGGCACTGGGGCACCGGGGAGCTGTTTTTT
CSVEGLGHWGTGELFF